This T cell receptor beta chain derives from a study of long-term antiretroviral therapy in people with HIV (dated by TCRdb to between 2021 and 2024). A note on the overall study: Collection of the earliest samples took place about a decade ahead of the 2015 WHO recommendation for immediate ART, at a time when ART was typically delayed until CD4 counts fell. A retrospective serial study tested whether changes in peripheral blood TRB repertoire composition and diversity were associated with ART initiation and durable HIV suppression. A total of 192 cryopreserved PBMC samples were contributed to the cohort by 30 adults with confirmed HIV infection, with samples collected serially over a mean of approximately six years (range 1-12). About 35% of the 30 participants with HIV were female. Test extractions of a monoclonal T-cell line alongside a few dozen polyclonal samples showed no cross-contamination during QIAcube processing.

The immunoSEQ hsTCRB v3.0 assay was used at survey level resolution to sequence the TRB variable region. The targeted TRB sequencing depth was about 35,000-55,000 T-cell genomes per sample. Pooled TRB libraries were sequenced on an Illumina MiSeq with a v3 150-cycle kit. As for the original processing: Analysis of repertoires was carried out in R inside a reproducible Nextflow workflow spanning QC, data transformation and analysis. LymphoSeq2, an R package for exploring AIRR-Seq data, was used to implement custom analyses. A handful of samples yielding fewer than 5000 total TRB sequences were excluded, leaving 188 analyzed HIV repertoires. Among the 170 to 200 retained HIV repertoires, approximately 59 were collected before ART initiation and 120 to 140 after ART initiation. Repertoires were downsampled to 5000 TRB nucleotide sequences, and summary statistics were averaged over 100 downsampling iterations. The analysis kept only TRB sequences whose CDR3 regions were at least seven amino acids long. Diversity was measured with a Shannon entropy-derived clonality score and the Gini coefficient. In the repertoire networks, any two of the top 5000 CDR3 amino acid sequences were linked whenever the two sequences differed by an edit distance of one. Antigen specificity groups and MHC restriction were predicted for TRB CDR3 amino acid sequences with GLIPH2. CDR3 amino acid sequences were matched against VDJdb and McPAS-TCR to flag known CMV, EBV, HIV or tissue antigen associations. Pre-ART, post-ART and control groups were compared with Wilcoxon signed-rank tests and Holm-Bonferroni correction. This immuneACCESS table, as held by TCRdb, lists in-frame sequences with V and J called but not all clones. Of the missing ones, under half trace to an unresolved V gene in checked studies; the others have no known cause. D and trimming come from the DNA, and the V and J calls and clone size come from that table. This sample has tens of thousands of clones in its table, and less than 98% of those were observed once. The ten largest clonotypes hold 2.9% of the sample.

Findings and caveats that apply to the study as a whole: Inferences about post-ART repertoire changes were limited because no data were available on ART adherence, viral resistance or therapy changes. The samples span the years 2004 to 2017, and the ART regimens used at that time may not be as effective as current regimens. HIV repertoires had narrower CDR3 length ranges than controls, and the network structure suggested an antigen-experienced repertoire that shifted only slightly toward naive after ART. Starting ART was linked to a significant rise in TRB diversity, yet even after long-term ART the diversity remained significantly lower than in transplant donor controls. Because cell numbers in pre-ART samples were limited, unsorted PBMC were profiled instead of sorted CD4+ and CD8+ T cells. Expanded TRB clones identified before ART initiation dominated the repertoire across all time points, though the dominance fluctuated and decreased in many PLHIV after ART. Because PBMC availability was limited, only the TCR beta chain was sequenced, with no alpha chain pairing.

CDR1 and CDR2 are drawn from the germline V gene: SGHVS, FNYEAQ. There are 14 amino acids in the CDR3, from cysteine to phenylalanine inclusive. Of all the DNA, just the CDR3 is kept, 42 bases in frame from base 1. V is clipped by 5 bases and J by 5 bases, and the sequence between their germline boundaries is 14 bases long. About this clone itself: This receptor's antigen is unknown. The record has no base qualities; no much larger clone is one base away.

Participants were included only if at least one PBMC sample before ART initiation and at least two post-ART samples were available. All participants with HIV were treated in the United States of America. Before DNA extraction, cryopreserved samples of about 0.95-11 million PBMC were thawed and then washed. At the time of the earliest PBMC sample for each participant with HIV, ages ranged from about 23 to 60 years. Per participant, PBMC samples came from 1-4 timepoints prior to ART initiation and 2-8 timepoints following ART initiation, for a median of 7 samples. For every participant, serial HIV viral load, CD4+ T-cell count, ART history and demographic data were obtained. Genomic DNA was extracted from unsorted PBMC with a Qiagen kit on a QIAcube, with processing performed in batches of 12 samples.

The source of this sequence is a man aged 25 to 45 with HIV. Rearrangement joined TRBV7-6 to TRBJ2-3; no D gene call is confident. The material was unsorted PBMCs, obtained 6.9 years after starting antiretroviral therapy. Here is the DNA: TGTGCCAGCAGCCAGGACGCTGAGGTAGATACGCAGTATTTT. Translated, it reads CASSQDAEVDTQYF.